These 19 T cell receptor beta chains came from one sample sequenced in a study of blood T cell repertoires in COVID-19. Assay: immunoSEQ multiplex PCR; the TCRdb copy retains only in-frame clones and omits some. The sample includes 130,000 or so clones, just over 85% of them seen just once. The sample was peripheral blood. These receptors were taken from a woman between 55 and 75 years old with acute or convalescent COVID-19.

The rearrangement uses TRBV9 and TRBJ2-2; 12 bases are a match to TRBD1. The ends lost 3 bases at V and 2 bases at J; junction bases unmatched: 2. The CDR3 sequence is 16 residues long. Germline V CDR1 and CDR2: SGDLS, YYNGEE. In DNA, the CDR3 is TGTGCCAGCAGCGAGGGGACAGGGGGCAACACCGGGGAGCTGTTTTTT. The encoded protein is CASSEGTGGNTGELFF.

CDR3 in DNA: TGTGCCAGCAGAGAGGCGAGGGGGCACTATGGCTACACCTTC. Translation gives CASREARGHYGYTF. The chain uses TRBV7-2 and TRBJ1-2, with 7 bases fitting TRBD1. The J segment lost 3 bases and the V segment lost 6 bases, leaving 7 bases of the junction unmatched. Per germline, CDR1 SGHTA and CDR2 FQGNSA. The CDR3 extends over 14 amino acids. The whole variable domain, remainder taken from reference TRBV7-2 and TRBJ1-2, is GAGVSQSPSNKVTEKGKDVELRCDPISGHTALYWYRQSLGQGLEFLIYFQGNSAPDKSGLPSDRFSAERTGGSVSTLTIQRTQQEDSAVYLCASREARGHYGYTFGSGTRLTVV.

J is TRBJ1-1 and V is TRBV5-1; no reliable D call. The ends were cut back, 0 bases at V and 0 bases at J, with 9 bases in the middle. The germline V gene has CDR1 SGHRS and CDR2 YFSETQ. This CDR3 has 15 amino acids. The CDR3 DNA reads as TGCGCCAGCAGCTTGGAGGCAGGCGTGAACACTGAAGCTTTCTTT. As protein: CASSLEAGVNTEAFF.

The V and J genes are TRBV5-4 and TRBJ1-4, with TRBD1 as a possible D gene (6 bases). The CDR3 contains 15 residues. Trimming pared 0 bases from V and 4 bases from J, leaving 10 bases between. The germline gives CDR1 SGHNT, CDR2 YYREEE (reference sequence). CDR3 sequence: CASSLAGEVNEKLFF. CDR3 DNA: TGTGCCAGCAGCTTGGCAGGGGAAGTTAATGAAAAACTGTTTTTT.

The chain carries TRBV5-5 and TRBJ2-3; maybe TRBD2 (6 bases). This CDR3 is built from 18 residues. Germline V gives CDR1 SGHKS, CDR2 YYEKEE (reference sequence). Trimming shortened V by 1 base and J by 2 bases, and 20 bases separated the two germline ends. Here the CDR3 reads CASSLRGGPSVYTDTQYF. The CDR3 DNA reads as TGTGCCAGCAGCTTGAGAGGAGGGCCCAGCGTGTACACAGATACGCAGTATTTT.

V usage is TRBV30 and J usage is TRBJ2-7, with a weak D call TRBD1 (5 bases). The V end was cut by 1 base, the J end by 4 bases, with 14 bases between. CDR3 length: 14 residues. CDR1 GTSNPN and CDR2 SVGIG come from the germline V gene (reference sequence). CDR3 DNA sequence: TGTGCCTGGAGTGAAGAGCCAGGGCGGTACGAGCAGTACTTC. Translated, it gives CAWSEEPGRYEQYF.

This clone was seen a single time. The CDR3 sequence is CASRGGGARLSEQYF. Here the CDR3 DNA reads TGTGCCAGCAGGGGCGGAGGGGCCCGTCTCTCCGAGCAGTACTTC. V and J are TRBV28 and TRBJ2-7; D may be TRBD2 (6 bases). V lost 6 bases and J 6 bases, leaving 21 bases between the germline ends. From germline, CDR1 is MDHEN and CDR2 SYDVKM. The CDR3 contains 15 residues.

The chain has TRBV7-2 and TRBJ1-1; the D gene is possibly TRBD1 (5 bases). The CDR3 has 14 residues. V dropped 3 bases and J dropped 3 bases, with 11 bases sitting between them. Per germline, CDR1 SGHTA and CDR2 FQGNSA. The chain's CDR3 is CASSFGRGYTEAFF. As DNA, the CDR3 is TGTGCCAGCAGCTTCGGTCGGGGGTACACTGAAGCTTTCTTT.

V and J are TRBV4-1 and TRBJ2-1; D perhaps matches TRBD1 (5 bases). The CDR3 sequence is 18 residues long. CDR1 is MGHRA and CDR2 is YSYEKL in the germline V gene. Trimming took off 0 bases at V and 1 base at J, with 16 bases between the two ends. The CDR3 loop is CASSQDSRQSVSYNEQFF. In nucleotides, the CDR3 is TGCGCCAGCAGCCAAGATTCCCGACAGAGTGTGTCCTACAATGAGCAGTTCTTC.

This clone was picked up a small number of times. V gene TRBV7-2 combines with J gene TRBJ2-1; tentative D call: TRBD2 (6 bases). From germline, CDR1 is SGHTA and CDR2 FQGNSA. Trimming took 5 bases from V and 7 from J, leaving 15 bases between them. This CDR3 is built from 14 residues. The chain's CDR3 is CASSLASGRNEQFF. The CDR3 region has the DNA TGTGCCAGCAGCCTCGCGAGCGGGCGGAATGAGCAGTTCTTC.

The CDR3 spells CASSFYYSGTGGLLNYGYTF. In DNA form, the CDR3 reads TGTGCCAGCAGTTTTTACTATTCCGGCACAGGGGGCTTACTTAACTATGGCTACACCTTC. The V and J genes are TRBV27 and TRBJ1-2, with TRBD1 matching 9 bases. V lost 3 bases, J lost 1 base, and 18 bases stayed unmatched. Germline CDR1 MNHEY, CDR2 SMNVEV (reference sequence). The CDR3 totals 20 residues.

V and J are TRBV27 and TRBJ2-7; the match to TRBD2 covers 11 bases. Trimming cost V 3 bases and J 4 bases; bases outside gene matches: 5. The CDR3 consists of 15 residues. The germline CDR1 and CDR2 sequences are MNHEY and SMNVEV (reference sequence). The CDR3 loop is CASSFLTSGGYEQYF. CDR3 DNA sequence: TGTGCCAGCAGTTTTTTAACTAGCGGGGGTTACGAGCAGTACTTC.

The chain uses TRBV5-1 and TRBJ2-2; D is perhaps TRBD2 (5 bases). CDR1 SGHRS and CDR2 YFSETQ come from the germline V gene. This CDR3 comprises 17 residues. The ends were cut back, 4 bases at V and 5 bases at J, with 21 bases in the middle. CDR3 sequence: CASSPTSPAHQTGELFF. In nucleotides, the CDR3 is TGCGCCAGCAGCCCCACTAGTCCCGCCCACCAAACCGGGGAGCTGTTTTTT.

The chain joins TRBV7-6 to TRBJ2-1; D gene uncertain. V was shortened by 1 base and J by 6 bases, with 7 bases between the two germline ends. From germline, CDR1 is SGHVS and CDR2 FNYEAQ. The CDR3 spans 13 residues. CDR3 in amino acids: CASSLGVFNEQFF. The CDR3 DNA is TGTGCCAGCAGCTTAGGCGTATTCAATGAGCAGTTCTTC. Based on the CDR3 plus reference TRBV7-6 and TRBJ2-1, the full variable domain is GAGVSQSPRYKVTKRGQDVALRCDPISGHVSLYWYRQALGQGPEFLTYFNYEAQQDKSGLPNDRFSAERPEGSISTLTIQRTEQRDSAMYRCASSLGVFNEQFFGPGTRLTVL.

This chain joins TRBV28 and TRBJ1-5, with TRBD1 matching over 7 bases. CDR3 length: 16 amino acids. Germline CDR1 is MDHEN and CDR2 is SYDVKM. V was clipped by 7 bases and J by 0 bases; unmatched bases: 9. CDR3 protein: CASIERDSYSNQPQHF. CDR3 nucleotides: TGTGCCAGCATCGAACGGGACAGCTATAGCAATCAGCCCCAGCATTTT.

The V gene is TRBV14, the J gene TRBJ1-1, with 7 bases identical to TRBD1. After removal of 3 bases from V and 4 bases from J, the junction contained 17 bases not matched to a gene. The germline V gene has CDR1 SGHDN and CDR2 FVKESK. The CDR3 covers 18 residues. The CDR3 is CASSHRQGDAREGTEAFF. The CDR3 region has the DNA TGTGCCAGCAGCCATAGACAGGGAGATGCTCGGGAGGGCACTGAAGCTTTCTTT.

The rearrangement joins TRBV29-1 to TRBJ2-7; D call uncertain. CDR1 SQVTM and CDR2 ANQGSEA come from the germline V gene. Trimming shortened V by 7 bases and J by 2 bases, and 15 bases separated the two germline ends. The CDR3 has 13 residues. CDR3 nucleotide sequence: TGCAGCGCCCTAGGTGGCGGTACCTACGAGCAGTACTTC. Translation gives CSALGGGTYEQYF.

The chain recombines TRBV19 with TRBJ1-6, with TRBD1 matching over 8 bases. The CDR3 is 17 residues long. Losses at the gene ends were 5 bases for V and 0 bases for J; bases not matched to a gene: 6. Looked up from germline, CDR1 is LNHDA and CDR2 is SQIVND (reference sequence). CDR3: CASSLRDRSSYNSPLHF. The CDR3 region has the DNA TGTGCCAGTAGTTTGCGGGACAGGAGCTCCTATAATTCACCCCTCCACTTT.

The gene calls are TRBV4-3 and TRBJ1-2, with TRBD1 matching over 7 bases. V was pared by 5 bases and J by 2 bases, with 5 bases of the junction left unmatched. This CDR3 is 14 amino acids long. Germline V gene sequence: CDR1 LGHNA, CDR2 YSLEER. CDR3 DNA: TGCGCCAGCAGCAGGACAGGACGAAACTATGGCTACACCTTC. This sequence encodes CASSRTGRNYGYTF.